Listed below are T cell receptor beta chains from one sample, sequenced in a study of blood T cell repertoires in COVID-19. Method: immunoSEQ multiplex PCR; TCRdb's copy keeps in-frame clones and lacks some. The sample comprises roughly 260,000 clones, approximately 92% of which are singletons, and around 2.6% rests with the top ten. Sample: peripheral blood. These receptors all come from a person aged 18 to 35 with COVID-19, enrolled during active disease. Each CDR3 is given with its conserved first and last residue. D genes are given only for firm matches. Only some rows state a clone size, as once, few, many or a class for expanded clones.

TRBV5-1	TRBD2	TRBJ2-7	-	CASSVGTSGSYEQYF	TGCGCCAGCAGCGTCGGGACTAGCGGATCCTACGAGCAGTACTTC
TRBV7-6	-	TRBJ2-1	-	CASSGRGDEQFF	TGTGCCAGCAGCGGCAGGGGCGATGAGCAGTTCTTC
TRBV5-6	TRBD1	TRBJ1-1	-	CASSWEQGALNTEAFF	TGTGCCAGCAGCTGGGAACAGGGGGCTTTGAACACTGAAGCTTTCTTT
TRBV27	TRBD1	TRBJ1-1	-	CASRSGQGMNTEAFF	TGTGCCAGCAGATCGGGACAGGGGATGAACACTGAAGCTTTCTTT
TRBV12-3/TRBV12-4	-	TRBJ1-5	-	CASSFNSNQPQHF	TGTGCCAGCAGTTTCAATAGCAATCAGCCCCAGCATTTT
TRBV29-1	TRBD2	TRBJ2-3	many	CSVVSGRAFTDTQYF	TGCAGCGTTGTAAGCGGGAGGGCCTTCACAGATACGCAGTATTTT
TRBV27	TRBD1	TRBJ1-5	-	CASSGQGANQPQHF	TGTGCCAGCAGTGGACAGGGGGCCAATCAGCCCCAGCATTTT
TRBV5-1	-	TRBJ2-2	-	CASSLAESGNTGELFF	TGCGCCAGCAGCTTGGCCGAGTCGGGGAACACCGGGGAGCTGTTTTTT
TRBV4-3	TRBD2	TRBJ2-1	-	CASSPAIAGSYNEQFF	TGCGCCAGCAGCCCGGCTATAGCGGGGTCCTACAATGAGCAGTTCTTC
TRBV29-1	TRBD2	TRBJ2-7	-	CSVEDRGTSGLLEQYF	TGCAGCGTTGAAGATCGAGGGACTAGCGGGCTCTTGGAGCAGTACTTC
TRBV18	TRBD1	TRBJ1-2	-	CASSPGQELGYTF	TGTGCCAGCTCACCCGGACAGGAACTTGGCTACACCTTC
TRBV7-2	TRBD2	TRBJ2-1	-	CASSLNPAGSGGHEQFF	TGTGCCAGCAGCTTAAACCCAGCGGGATCGGGGGGGCATGAGCAGTTCTTC
TRBV27	TRBD1	TRBJ1-2	-	CASSLLGQGSYGYTF	TGTGCCAGCAGTTTATTGGGACAGGGTTCCTATGGCTACACCTTC
TRBV5-4	-	TRBJ1-6	-	CASSSGAQSSYNSPLHF	TGTGCCAGCAGCTCAGGGGCACAAAGCTCCTATAATTCACCCCTCCACTTT
TRBV19	TRBD1	TRBJ1-1	-	CASSEPGGGRFF	TGTGCCAGTAGTGAACCAGGGGGCGGTCGGTTCTTT
TRBV2	TRBD2	TRBJ2-1	-	CASSRTKLGLAGYNEQFF	TGTGCCAGCAGCCGAACAAAACTCGGGTTAGCGGGCTACAATGAGCAGTTCTTC
TRBV21-1	-	TRBJ2-7	-	CASSNPGLRDSNSYEQYF	TGTGCCAGCAGCAACCCTGGACTGAGGGACAGCAACTCCTACGAGCAGTACTTC
TRBV10-3	TRBD2	TRBJ2-1	-	CATEELAGVNNEQFF	TGTGCCACCGAAGAATTAGCGGGAGTAAACAATGAGCAGTTCTTC
TRBV29-1	TRBD1	TRBJ2-7	-	CSVKPGTGSYEQYF	TGCAGCGTTAAACCCGGGACAGGGTCCTACGAGCAGTACTTC
TRBV30	TRBD2	TRBJ2-1	-	CAWSRGLADNEQFF	TGTGCCTGGAGTAGGGGACTAGCGGACAATGAGCAGTTCTTC
TRBV28	-	TRBJ2-7	-	CASSFQGNEQYF	TGTGCCAGCAGTTTTCAGGGGAACGAGCAGTACTTC
TRBV6-4	-	TRBJ1-1	-	CANGPSGGTEAFF	TGTGCCAACGGGCCCTCGGGGGGCACTGAAGCTTTCTTT
TRBV5-6	-	TRBJ2-7	-	CASSLGVYEQYF	TGTGCCAGCAGCTTGGGCGTCTACGAGCAGTACTTC
TRBV19	-	TRBJ1-5	once	CASEEGVNQPQHF	TGTGCCAGCGAAGAAGGGGTAAATCAGCCCCAGCATTTT
TRBV27	TRBD2	TRBJ2-3	-	CASRLAGGTDTQYF	TGTGCCAGCAGATTAGCGGGAGGCACAGATACGCAGTATTTT
TRBV13	-	TRBJ2-1	-	CASSPRGGEQFF	TGTGCCAGCAGCCCCAGGGGCGGTGAGCAGTTCTTC
TRBV18	TRBD1	TRBJ2-7	-	CASAPWDRGYDEQYF	TGTGCCAGCGCCCCGTGGGACAGGGGGTACGACGAGCAGTACTTC
TRBV9	TRBD1	TRBJ1-1	-	CASSATGTFRSEAFF	TGTGCCAGCAGCGCGACAGGGACCTTCAGATCTGAAGCTTTCTTT
TRBV5-1	-	TRBJ1-1	-	CASSSTANTEAFF	TGCGCCAGCAGCTCCACAGCGAACACTGAAGCTTTCTTT
TRBV10-3	-	TRBJ2-7	-	CAIMRGLLYEQYF	TGTGCCATCATGCGGGGGCTTCTTTACGAGCAGTACTTC
TRBV5-1	TRBD1	TRBJ1-2	few	CASSRGTGESYGYTF	TGCGCCAGCAGTCGTGGGACAGGGGAGAGCTATGGCTACACCTTC
TRBV20-1	TRBD1	TRBJ1-1	-	CSANHGTGTFF	TGCAGTGCTAATCACGGGACAGGAACTTTCTTT
TRBV19	TRBD2	TRBJ2-5	once	CASRALGGLAGQETQYF	TGTGCCAGTAGGGCCCTAGGGGGGCTAGCGGGCCAAGAGACCCAGTACTTC
TRBV6-5	-	TRBJ2-1	-	CASSPAQGAEIF	TGTGCCAGCAGCCCCGCCCAGGGTGCAGAGATCTTC
TRBV5-8	-	TRBJ1-2	-	CASSFEGARGYTF	TGTGCCAGCAGCTTTGAAGGGGCGCGGGGCTACACCTTC
TRBV5-1	TRBD2	TRBJ2-2	once	CASSLTSATGELFF	TGCGCCAGCAGCTTGACTAGCGCCACCGGGGAGCTGTTTTTT
TRBV6-5	-	TRBJ1-6	-	CASSYPGDSSPLHF	TGTGCCAGCAGTTACCCCGGGGATAGTTCACCCCTCCACTTT
TRBV7-2	-	TRBJ1-4	-	CASSTTTATNEKLFF	TGTGCCAGCAGCACCACCACTGCAACTAATGAAAAACTGTTTTTT
TRBV21-1	-	TRBJ2-7	-	CASSIKTNPGTGGSYEQYF	TGTGCCAGCAGCATTAAGACGAACCCCGGGACAGGGGGATCCTACGAGCAGTACTTC
TRBV6-4	-	TRBJ2-3	-	CASSEVAGSTDTQYF	TGTGCCAGCAGTGAAGTAGCCGGTAGCACAGATACGCAGTATTTT
TRBV6-6	-	TRBJ2-7	-	CASSYGPSDGEDEQYF	TGTGCCAGCAGTTACGGTCCTAGCGACGGGGAGGACGAGCAGTACTTC
TRBV5-1	TRBD2	TRBJ2-7	-	CASSEGLAGGLAGEQYF	TGCGCCAGCAGCGAAGGACTAGCGGGAGGATTAGCGGGCGAGCAGTACTTC
TRBV6-5	-	TRBJ2-7	-	CASRFLWRGAYEQYF	TGTGCCAGCAGATTTTTATGGAGGGGAGCCTACGAGCAGTACTTC
TRBV6-6	TRBD1	TRBJ2-7	-	CASRNPGTGGAYEQYF	TGTGCCAGCAGGAATCCCGGGACAGGGGGCGCGTACGAGCAGTACTTC
TRBV13	-	TRBJ1-1	-	CASSSLSEGEAFF	TGTGCCAGCAGCTCCCTTTCAGAGGGTGAAGCTTTCTTT